This T cell receptor (beta chain) is drawn from a study of control samples from healthy donors and cancer patients. This CDR3 comprises 13 residues. Germline V gene data show CDR1 as SQVTM and CDR2 as ANQGSEA. V was trimmed by 6 bases and J by 1 base, leaving 12 bases between them. Data came from immunoSEQ multiplex PCR; TCRdb stores just in-frame clones and leaves some out. The data contain over 60,000 clones, 75% to 85% of them singletons. The sequenced sample was blood. V is TRBV29-1 and J is TRBJ2-5, with D hard to call. This clonotype originated in a man in his forties in good health. The CDR3: CSVGGFRQETQYF. DNA for the CDR3: TGCAGCGTGGGCGGATTTCGCCAAGAGACCCAGTACTTC. The full variable domain, rest sourced from reference TRBV29-1 and TRBJ2-5, is SAVISQKPSRDICQRGTSLTIQCQVDSQVTMMFWYRQQPGQSLTLIATANQGSEATYESGFVIDKFPISRPNLTFSTLTVSNMSPEDSSIYLCSVGGFRQETQYFGPGTRLLVL.